One TCR beta chain is described in this entry. This sample is part of a study of control samples from healthy donors and cancer patients. The table came from immunoSEQ multiplex PCR; TCRdb's copy has only in-frame clones and leaves some out. The table includes 170,000 or so clones, nearly 90% detected once. V was pared by 4 bases and J by 9 bases, with 7 bases of the junction left unmatched. The CDR3 has 15 amino acids. Germline V gives CDR1 KGHDR, CDR2 SFDVKD. The receptor was derived from a woman aged 45-60 years in good health. This rearrangement joins TRBV24-1 to TRBJ2-4; TRBD1 aligns across 11 bases. Sequencing used blood. In DNA, the CDR3 is TGTGCCACCAGTGACCCCAGGACAGGGGGCGTCATTCAGTACTTC. Protein sequence: CATSDPRTGGVIQYF.